This T cell receptor (beta chain) was identified in a study of cytomegalovirus exposure and HLA in healthy donors. CDR3 length equals 14 residues. CDR1 and CDR2 (germline): SQVTM, ANQGSEA. The V and J ends lost 4 bases and 1 base respectively, with 13 bases between them. Broader study findings: Many donors shared some public TCRs, even though most TCR sequences were rare.

Concerning this clone itself: Its target is unknown.

The PCR contained 60 Vbeta and 13 Jbeta primers. This table comes from immunoSEQ multiplex PCR, and its TCRdb copy is limited to in-frame clones, with some not included. The data show about 110,000 clones, more than 65% seen once. What was sequenced was PBMCs. The rearrangement uses TRBV29-1 and TRBJ2-5; tentatively, D is TRBD1 (5 bases). The TCR was taken from a male donor in good health and CMV-seronegative. The CDR3: CSVGARALQETQYF. In nucleotides, the CDR3 is TGCAGCGTTGGGGCCAGGGCCCTCCAAGAGACCCAGTACTTC.